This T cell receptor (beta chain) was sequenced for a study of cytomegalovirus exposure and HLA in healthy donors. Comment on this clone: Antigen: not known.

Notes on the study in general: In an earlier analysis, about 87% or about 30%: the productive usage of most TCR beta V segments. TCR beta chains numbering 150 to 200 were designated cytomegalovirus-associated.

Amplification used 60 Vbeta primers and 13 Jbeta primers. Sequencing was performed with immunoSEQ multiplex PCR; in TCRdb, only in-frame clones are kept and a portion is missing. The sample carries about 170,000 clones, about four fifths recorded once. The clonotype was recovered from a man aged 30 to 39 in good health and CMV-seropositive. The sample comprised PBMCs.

CDR3: CASSQGDRQETQYF. CDR3 nucleotide sequence: TGTGCCAGCAGCCAAGGGGACAGGCAAGAGACCCAGTACTTC. The chain links TRBV14 to TRBJ2-5, with 8 bases lining up with TRBD1. With 1 base clipped from V and 2 bases from J, the junction kept 0 bases outside the gene matches. Germline V lookup: CDR1 SGHDN, CDR2 FVKESK. This CDR3 region has 14 residues.